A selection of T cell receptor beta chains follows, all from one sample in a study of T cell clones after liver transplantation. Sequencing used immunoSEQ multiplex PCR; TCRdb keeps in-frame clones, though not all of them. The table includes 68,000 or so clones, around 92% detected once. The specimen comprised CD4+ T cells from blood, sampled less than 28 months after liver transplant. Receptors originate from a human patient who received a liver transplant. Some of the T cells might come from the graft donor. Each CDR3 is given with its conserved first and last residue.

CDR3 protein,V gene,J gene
CSGKDSYSYEQYF,TRBV29-1,TRBJ2-7
CASSKGGGPGETQYF,TRBV19,TRBJ2-5
CASSRRENTEAFF,TRBV2,TRBJ1-1
CASSPGTEYEQFF,TRBV11-3,TRBJ2-1
CASSLGLAGSEQYF,TRBV7-9,TRBJ2-7
CASSPRGTVYGYTF,TRBV28,TRBJ1-2
CASSVGTGGSPGYTF,TRBV9,TRBJ1-2
CATLAGSPYEQYF,TRBV28,TRBJ2-7
CASSPQFF,TRBV28,TRBJ2-1
CASTTSYRGVGSYNEQFF,TRBV11-2,TRBJ2-1
CASSQGPGNSPLHF,TRBV5-1,TRBJ1-6
CASSQNLEISEQYF,TRBV14,TRBJ2-7
CASSLSGYNGYTF,TRBV7-2,TRBJ1-2
CASSLTSGVTDTQYF,TRBV5-5,TRBJ2-3
CASREGRNYEQYF,TRBV28,TRBJ2-7
CSVRMGQNTEAFF,TRBV29-1,TRBJ1-1
CASSLGSRRTGETQYF,TRBV5-1,TRBJ2-5
CASSLVAGERTDTQYF,TRBV7-4,TRBJ2-3